This T cell receptor (beta chain) was observed in a study of cytomegalovirus exposure and HLA in healthy donors. Overall study: Roughly 92 million unique TCRs, all from HLA-typed donors, were included in an early release of the data. Study-wide points: It was reportedly the case that the classifier diagnosed cytomegalovirus status with high specificity and sensitivity. What TCR beta sequences reportedly achieved was accurate prediction of HLA-A and HLA-B alleles in most subjects.

CDR3 size: 14 residues. V shed 8 bases and J 4 bases; nucleotides not matched to a gene: 9. Germline CDR1 and CDR2: SNHLY and FYNNEI. PCR used 60 Vbeta primers and 13 Jbeta primers. Profiling relied on immunoSEQ multiplex PCR, and the TCRdb table lists in-frame clones only, not all of them. The sample includes 150,000 to 200,000 clones, 70% to 90% of them seen just once. Worth noting for this clone: The antigen is undetermined.

The sequence came from a man aged 18 to 29 in good health and CMV-seropositive. The J gene is TRBJ1-1, the V gene TRBV2; 8 bases are shared with TRBD1. The sample comprised PBMCs. CDR3 sequence: CASSLTGGFTEAFF. The CDR3 nucleotides are TGTGCCAGCTCCTTAACAGGGGGTTTCACTGAAGCTTTCTTT.